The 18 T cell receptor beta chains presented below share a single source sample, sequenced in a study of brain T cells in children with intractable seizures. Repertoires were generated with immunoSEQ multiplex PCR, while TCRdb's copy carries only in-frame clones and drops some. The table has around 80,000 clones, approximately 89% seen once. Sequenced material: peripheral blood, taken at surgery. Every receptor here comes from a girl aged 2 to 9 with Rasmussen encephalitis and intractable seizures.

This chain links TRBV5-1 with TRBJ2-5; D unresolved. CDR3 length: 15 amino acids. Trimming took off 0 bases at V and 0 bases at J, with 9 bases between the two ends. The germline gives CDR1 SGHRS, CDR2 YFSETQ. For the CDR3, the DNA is TGCGCCAGCAGCTTGGCCGGAGCCCACCAAGAGACCCAGTACTTC. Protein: CASSLAGAHQETQYF.

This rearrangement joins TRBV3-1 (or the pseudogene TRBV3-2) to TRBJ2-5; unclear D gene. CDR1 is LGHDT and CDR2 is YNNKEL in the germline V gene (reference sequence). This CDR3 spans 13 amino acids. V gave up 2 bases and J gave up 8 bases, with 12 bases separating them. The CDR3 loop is CASSQTRLDTQYF. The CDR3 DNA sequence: TGTGCCAGCAGCCAAACCCGACTGGACACCCAGTACTTC.

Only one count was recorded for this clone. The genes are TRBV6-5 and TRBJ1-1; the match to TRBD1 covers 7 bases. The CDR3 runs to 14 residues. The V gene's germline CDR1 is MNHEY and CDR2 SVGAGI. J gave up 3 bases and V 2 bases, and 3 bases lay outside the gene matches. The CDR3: CASSYDRVDTEAFF. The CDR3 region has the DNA TGTGCCAGCAGTTACGACAGGGTTGACACTGAAGCTTTCTTT.

The CDR3 reads CASRLGYRGGSQYF. For the CDR3, the DNA is TGTGCAAGTCGCTTAGGGTACAGGGGAGGTTCGCAGTACTTC. The chain joins TRBV12-2 to TRBJ2-7; the table's D gene call, TRBD1, was not cross checked with the DNA. TRBV12-2 is labeled a pseudogene. The CDR3 totals 14 residues.

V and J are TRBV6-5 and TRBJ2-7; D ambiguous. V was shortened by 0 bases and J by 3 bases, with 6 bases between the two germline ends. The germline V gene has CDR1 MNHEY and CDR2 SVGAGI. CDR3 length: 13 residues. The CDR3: CASSYSGNYEQYF. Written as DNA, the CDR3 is TGTGCCAGCAGTTACTCGGGAAACTACGAGCAGTACTTC.

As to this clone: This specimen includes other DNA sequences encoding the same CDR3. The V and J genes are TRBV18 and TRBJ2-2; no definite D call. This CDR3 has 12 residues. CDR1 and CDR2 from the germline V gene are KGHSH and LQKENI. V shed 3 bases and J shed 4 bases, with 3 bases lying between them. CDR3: CASSPITGELFF. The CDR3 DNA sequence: TGTGCCAGCTCACCTATCACCGGGGAGCTGTTTTTT.

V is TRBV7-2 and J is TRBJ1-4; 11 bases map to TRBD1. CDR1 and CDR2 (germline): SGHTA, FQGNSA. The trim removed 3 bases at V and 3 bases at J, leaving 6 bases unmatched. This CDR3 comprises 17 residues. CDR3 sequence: CASSFRTGGGSNEKLFF. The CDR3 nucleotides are TGTGCCAGCAGCTTTCGGACAGGGGGCGGTTCTAATGAAAAACTGTTTTTT.

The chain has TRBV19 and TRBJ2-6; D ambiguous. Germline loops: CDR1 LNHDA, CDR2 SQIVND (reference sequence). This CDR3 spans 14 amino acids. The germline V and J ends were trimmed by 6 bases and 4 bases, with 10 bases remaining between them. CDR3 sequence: CASRFSPGANVLTF. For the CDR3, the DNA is TGTGCCAGTAGATTCAGTCCCGGGGCCAACGTCCTGACTTTC.

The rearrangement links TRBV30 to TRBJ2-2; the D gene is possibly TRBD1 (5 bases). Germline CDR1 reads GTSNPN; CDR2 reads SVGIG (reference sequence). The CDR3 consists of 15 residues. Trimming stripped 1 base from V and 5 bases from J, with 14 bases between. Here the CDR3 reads CAWSEGRAETGELFF. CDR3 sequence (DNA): TGTGCCTGGAGTGAAGGCAGGGCCGAGACCGGGGAGCTGTTTTTT.

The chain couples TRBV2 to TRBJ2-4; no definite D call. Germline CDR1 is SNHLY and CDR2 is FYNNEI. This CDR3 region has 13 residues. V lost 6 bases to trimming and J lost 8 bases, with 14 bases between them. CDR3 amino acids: CASRSSGLDIQYF. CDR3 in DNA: TGTGCCAGCAGATCGTCGGGTCTTGACATTCAGTACTTC.

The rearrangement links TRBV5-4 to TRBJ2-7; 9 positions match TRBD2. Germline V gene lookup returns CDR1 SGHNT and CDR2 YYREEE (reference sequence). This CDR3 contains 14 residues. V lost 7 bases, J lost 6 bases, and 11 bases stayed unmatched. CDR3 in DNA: TGTGCCAGCGGGTCCGCGGGGGGGCCCCCCGAGCAGTACTTC. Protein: CASGSAGGPPEQYF.

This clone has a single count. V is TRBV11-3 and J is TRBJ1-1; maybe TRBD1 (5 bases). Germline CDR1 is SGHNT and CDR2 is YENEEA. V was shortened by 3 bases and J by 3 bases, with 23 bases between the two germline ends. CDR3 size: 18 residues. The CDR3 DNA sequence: TGTGCCAGCAGCTTTGGCTTCCCGGGGCCGGAGATGCACACTGAAGCTTTCTTT. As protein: CASSFGFPGPEMHTEAFF.

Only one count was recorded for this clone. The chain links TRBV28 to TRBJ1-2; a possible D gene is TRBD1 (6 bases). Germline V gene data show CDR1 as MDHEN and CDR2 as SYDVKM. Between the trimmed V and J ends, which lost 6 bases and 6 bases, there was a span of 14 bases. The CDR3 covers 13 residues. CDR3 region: CASSPTGKHGYTF. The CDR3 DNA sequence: TGTGCCAGCAGCCCCACAGGGAAGCATGGCTACACCTTC.

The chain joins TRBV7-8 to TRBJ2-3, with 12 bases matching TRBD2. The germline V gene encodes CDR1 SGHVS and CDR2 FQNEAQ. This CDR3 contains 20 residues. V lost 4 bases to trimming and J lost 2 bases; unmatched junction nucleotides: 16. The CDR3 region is CASSYGTSGPPPTFTDTQYF. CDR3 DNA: TGTGCCAGCAGCTACGGGACTAGCGGGCCGCCCCCCACCTTCACAGATACGCAGTATTTT.

DNA for the CDR3: TGTGCCAGCAGCTTAGCGTGGGCTCGGGACGGAGGCACAGATACGCAGTATTTT. Its translation: CASSLAWARDGGTDTQYF. The V call is TRBV7-9, the J call TRBJ2-3, with D perhaps assigned TRBD1 or TRBD2 (5 bases each). CDR1 is SEHNR and CDR2 is FQNEAQ in the germline V gene (reference sequence). V lost 0 bases, J lost 1 base, and 17 bases lay in between. This CDR3 region has 18 residues.

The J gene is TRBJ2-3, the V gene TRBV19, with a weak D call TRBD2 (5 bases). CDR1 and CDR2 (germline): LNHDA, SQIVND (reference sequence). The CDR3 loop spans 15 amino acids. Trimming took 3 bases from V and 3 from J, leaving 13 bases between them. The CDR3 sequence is CASSILASLTDTQYF. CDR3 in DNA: TGTGCCAGTAGTATTTTGGCTAGCCTTACAGATACGCAGTATTTT. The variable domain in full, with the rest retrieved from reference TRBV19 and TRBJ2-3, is DGGITQSPKYLFRKEGQNVTLSCEQNLNHDAMYWYRQDPGQGLRLIYYSQIVNDFQKGDIAEGYSVSREKKESFPLTVTSAQKNPTAFYLCASSILASLTDTQYFGPGTRLTVL.

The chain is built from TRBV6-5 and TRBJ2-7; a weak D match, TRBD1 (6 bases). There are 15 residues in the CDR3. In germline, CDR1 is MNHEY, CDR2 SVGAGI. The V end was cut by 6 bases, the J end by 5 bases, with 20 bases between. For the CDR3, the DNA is TGTGCCAGCAGCGATACCCCCGGACAGCCAGACGAGCAGTACTTC. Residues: CASSDTPGQPDEQYF.

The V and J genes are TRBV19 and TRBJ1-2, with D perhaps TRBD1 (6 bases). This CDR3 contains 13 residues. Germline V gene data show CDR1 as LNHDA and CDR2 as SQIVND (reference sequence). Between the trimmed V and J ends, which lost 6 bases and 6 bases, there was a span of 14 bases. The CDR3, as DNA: TGTGCCAGTAGCATCGGACAGATAGATGGCTACACCTTC. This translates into CASSIGQIDGYTF.